The clone carrying this TCR beta chain appeared many times. This entry belongs to a study of cytomegalovirus exposure and HLA in healthy donors. Primers included in the PCR were 60 Vbeta and 13 Jbeta primers. Sequencing was performed with immunoSEQ multiplex PCR; in TCRdb, only in-frame clones are kept and a portion is missing. The sample holds around 120,000 clones, approximately 81% seen once. The germline V gene has CDR1 SEHNR and CDR2 FQNEAQ (reference sequence). The CDR3 extends over 14 amino acids. J gave up 7 bases and V 0 bases, and 2 bases lay outside the gene matches. The J gene is TRBJ2-2, the V gene TRBV7-9; the match to TRBD1 covers 7 bases. The material sequenced was PBMCs. This sequence was found in a man younger than 35 in good health and CMV-seronegative. The CDR3 DNA reads as TGTGCCAGCAGCTTAGCGGGGGACAGCGGGGAGCTGTTTTTT. Translating it yields CASSLAGDSGELFF.